This T cell receptor beta chain stems from a study of tumor-infiltrating lymphocytes in primary liver carcinoma. The overall study: Subjects consisted of male and female patients aged 30 to 69 years. These were node-negative, non-metastatic T1-T3 tumors of roughly 4.2 to 10 cm. Whole-study findings and limits: Tumors and blood were compared for top-250-clone fraction, and tumors had the significantly higher value (p = 0.039). Pairs comparing tumor with adjacent tissue or blood overlapped less than pairs drawn from tumor regions.

About this clonotype itself: The antigen remains undetermined.

Per germline, CDR1 SEHNR and CDR2 FQNEAQ (reference sequence). V lost 2 bases and J lost 5, with 9 bases in between. This CDR3 is built from 13 residues. From unsorted bulk tissue weighing roughly 17-31 mg, DNA and RNA were co-extracted. Starting from roughly 0.5 ug of total RNA, TCR beta cDNA was produced with a primer in the constant region. Nested multiplex PCR, run for three rounds with slightly modified ARM-PCR, yielded TCR beta libraries. The first two PCR rounds used TRBV1-TRBV30 forward primers with a C-beta reverse primer, about 10 cycles each. TCRdb redid the calling of the multiplex PCR reads with MiXCR, one entry per CDR3 protein. The sample lists fewer than 90,000 distinct CDR3 sequences; over 60% were seen once.

This chain uses TRBV7-9 with TRBJ2-5, with D perhaps TRBD2 (5 bases). Sequencing was done on a sample of liver tumor tissue from sampling region 1. Subset of the sample: tumor region T1, superior pole. The receptor's source is a man aged 35 to 55 with primary liver carcinoma and hepatitis B virus infection. The CDR3 is CASSLNEGETQYF. DNA for the CDR3: TGTGCCAGCAGCTTAAACGAGGGTGAGACCCAGTACTTC. The whole variable domain, remainder taken from reference TRBV7-9 and TRBJ2-5, is DTGVSQNPRHKITKRGQNVTFRCDPISEHNRLYWYRQTLGQGPEFLTYFQNEAQLEKSRLLSDRFSAERPKGSFSTLEIQRTEQGDSAMYLCASSLNEGETQYFGPGTRLLVL.